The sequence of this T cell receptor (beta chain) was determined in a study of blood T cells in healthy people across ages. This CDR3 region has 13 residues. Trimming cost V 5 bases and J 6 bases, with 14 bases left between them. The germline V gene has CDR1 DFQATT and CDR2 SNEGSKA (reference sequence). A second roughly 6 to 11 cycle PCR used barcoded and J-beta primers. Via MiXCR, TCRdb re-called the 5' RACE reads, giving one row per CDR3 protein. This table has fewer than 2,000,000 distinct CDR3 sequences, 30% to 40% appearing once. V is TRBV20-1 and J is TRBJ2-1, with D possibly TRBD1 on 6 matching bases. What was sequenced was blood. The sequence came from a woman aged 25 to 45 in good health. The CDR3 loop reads CSAATTGRNEQFF. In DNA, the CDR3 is TGCAGTGCTGCGACTACAGGGCGCAATGAGCAGTTCTTC.